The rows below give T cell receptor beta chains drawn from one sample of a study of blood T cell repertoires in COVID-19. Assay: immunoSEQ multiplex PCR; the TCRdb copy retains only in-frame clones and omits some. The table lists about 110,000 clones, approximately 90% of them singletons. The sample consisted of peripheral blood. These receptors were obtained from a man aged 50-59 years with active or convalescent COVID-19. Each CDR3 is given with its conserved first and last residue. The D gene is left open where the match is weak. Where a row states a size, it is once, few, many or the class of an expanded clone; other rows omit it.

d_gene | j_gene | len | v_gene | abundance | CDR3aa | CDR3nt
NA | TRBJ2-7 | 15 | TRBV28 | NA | CASSPTRDTHNEQYF | TGTGCCAGTTCCCCAACCCGGGACACCCATAACGAGCAGTACTTC
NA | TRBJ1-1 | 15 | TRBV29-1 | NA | CSVDPGLDGRTEAFF | TGCAGCGTGGACCCAGGTTTGGATGGGAGGACTGAAGCTTTCTTT
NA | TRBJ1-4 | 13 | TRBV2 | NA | CASSEARYEKLFF | TGTGCCAGCAGTGAAGCGCGATATGAAAAACTGTTTTTT
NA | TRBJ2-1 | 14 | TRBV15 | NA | CATSRSHYSNEQFF | TGTGCCACCAGCAGGTCGCATTACAGCAATGAGCAGTTCTTC
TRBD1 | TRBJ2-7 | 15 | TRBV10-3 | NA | CAISESPGTDYEQYF | TGTGCCATCAGTGAGTCCCCCGGGACAGACTACGAGCAGTACTTC
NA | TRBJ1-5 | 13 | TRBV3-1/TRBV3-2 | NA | CASSQDQGQPQHF | TGTGCCAGCAGCCAAGATCAGGGACAGCCCCAGCATTTT
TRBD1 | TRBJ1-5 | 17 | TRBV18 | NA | CASSPPTGTGVNQPQHF | TGTGCCAGCTCACCCCCTACGGGGACAGGGGTCAATCAGCCCCAGCATTTT
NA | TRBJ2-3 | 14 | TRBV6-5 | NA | CASRDTSLTDTQYF | TGTGCCAGCAGAGACACTAGCCTCACAGATACGCAGTATTTT
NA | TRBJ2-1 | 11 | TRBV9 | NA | CASTGSGEQFF | TGTGCCAGCACGGGCAGCGGTGAGCAGTTCTTC
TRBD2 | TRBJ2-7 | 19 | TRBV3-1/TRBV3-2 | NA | CASSQDIPGTSGRPYEQYF | TGTGCCAGCAGCCAAGATATACCCGGGACTAGCGGGAGGCCCTACGAGCAGTACTTC
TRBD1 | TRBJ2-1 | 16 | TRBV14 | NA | CASSQGRGRKYNEQFF | TGTGCCAGCAGCCAGGGCAGGGGGCGGAAATACAATGAGCAGTTCTTC
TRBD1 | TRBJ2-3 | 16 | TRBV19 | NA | CASSIEVGQPGDTQYF | TGTGCCAGTAGTATAGAGGTGGGACAGCCAGGGGATACGCAGTATTTT
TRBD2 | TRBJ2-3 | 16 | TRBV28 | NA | CASSSLFSGSADTQYF | TGTGCCAGCAGTTCCCTATTTAGCGGGAGCGCAGATACGCAGTATTTT
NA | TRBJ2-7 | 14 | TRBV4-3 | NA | CASSQAVGRNEQYF | TGCGCCAGCAGCCAAGCGGTCGGGAGAAACGAGCAGTACTTC
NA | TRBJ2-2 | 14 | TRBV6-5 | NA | CASSYSSNTGELFF | TGTGCCAGCAGTTACTCTAGTAACACCGGGGAGCTGTTTTTT
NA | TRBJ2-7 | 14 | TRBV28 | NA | CASSPVGQLYEQYF | TGTGCCAGCAGCCCCGTGGGCCAGCTCTACGAGCAGTACTTC
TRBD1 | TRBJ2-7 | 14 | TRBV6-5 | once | CASQGSGQTGEQYF | TGTGCCAGCCAGGGCTCGGGACAGACGGGCGAGCAGTACTTC
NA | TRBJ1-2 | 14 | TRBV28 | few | CASSPGKALWGYTF | TGTGCCAGCAGTCCCGGGAAGGCCCTCTGGGGCTACACCTTC
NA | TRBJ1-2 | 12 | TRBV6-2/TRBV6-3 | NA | CASSTPQRSYTF | TGTGCCAGCAGTACCCCCCAGCGAAGCTACACCTTC
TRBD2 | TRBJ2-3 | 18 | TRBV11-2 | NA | CASSLTSGRGLGTDTQYF | TGTGCCAGCAGCTTAACTAGCGGGAGGGGTTTAGGGACAGATACGCAGTATTTT
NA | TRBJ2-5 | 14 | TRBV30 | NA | CAWSSAGRQETQYF | TGTGCCTGGAGTAGCGCGGGCAGGCAAGAGACCCAGTACTTC
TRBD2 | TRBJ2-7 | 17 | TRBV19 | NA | CASSTLSLAGGRIEQYF | TGTGCCAGTAGTACGCTCTCTCTAGCGGGAGGGCGGATCGAGCAGTACTTC
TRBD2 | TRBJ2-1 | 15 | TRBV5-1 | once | CASSSSLLAGGLQFF | TGCGCCAGCAGCTCCTCGTTACTAGCGGGAGGATTACAGTTCTTC
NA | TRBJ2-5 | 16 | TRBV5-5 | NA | CASSRLGGGGQETQYF | TGTGCCAGCAGCCGGTTGGGGGGCGGGGGCCAAGAGACCCAGTACTTC
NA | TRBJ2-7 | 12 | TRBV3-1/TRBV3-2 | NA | CASSQEGWTPSF | TGTGCCAGCAGCCAAGAGGGTTGGACTCCGAGCTTC
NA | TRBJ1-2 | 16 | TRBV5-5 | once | CASSPIGQTTNYGYTF | TGTGCCAGCAGCCCGATTGGACAGACCACTAACTATGGCTACACCTTC
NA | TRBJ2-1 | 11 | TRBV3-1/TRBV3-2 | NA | CASRLNNEQFF | TGTGCCAGCAGACTTAACAATGAGCAGTTCTTC
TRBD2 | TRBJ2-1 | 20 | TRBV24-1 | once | CATSDSHGLAGGPAYNEQFF | TGTGCCACCAGTGATTCGCACGGGCTAGCGGGAGGACCAGCCTACAATGAGCAGTTCTTC
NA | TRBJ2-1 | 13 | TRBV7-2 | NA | CASSFRGENEQFF | TGTGCCAGCAGCTTCCGCGGGGAAAATGAGCAGTTCTTC
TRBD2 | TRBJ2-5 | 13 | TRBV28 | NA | CASSAGGEETQYF | TGTGCCAGCAGTGCCGGGGGGGAAGAGACCCAGTACTTC
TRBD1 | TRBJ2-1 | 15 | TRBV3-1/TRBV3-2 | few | CASSLGTGAYNEQFF | TGTGCCAGCAGCCTAGGGACAGGGGCTTACAATGAGCAGTTCTTC
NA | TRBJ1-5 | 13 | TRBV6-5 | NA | CASRQQGNQPQHF | TGTGCCAGCAGACAACAGGGAAATCAGCCCCAGCATTTT
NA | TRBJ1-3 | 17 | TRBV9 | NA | CASSAGQTYSSGNTIYF | TGTGCCAGCAGCGCCGGACAGACTTATTCCTCTGGAAACACCATATATTTT
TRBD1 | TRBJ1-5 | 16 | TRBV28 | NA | CASSLTLDRRNQPQHF | TGTGCCAGCAGTTTGACGCTGGACAGGCGTAATCAGCCCCAGCATTTT
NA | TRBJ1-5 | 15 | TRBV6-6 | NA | CASRDPRRVVQPQHF | TGTGCCAGCAGAGACCCGAGGAGGGTGGTCCAGCCCCAGCATTTT
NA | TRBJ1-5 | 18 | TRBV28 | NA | CASSSTQGYGRGNQPQHF | TGTGCCAGCAGCTCCACCCAGGGATATGGCAGGGGCAATCAGCCCCAGCATTTT
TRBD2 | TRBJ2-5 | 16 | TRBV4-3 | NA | CASSQVLAGGQETQYF | TGCGCCAGCAGCCAAGTGCTAGCGGGAGGACAAGAGACCCAGTACTTC
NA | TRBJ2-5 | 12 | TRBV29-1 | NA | CSEIQSQETQYF | TGCAGCGAAATACAGTCACAAGAGACCCAGTACTTC
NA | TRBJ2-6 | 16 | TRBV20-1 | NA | CSASLGPDSGANVLTF | TGCAGTGCTAGTCTTGGCCCAGACTCTGGGGCCAACGTCCTGACTTTC
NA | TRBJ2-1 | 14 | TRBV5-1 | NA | CASSLEGVTYEQFF | TGCGCCAGCAGCTTGGAGGGGGTTACATATGAGCAGTTCTTC
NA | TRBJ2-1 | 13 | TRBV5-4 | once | CASSLVGGREQFF | TGTGCCAGCAGCTTGGTTGGAGGGCGAGAGCAGTTCTTC
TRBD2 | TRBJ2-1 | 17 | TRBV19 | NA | CASSSLTSGPTRNEQFF | TGTGCCAGTAGTAGCCTAACTAGCGGCCCGACAAGAAATGAGCAGTTCTTC
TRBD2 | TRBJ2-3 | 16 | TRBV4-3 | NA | CASSHLLAGRTDTQYF | TGCGCCAGCAGCCATTTACTAGCGGGAAGGACAGATACGCAGTATTTT
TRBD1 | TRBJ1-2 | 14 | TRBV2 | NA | CASSATGQGHGYTF | TGTGCCAGCAGTGCAACGGGACAGGGGCATGGCTACACCTTC
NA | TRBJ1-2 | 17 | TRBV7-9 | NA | CASSPSEYTGSLAGYTF | TGTGCCAGCAGCCCCTCCGAGTATACAGGATCATTGGCTGGCTACACCTTC
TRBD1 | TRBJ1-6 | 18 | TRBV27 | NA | CASSLNSGRDRAGSPLHF | TGTGCCAGCAGTTTGAATTCGGGAAGAGACAGGGCCGGTTCACCCCTCCACTTT
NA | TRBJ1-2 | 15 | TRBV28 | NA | CASRRFGGANYGYTF | TGTGCCAGCAGGCGGTTTGGGGGGGCTAACTATGGCTACACCTTC
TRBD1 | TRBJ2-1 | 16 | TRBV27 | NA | CASRKNYRGSYNEQFF | TGTGCCAGCAGAAAGAATTACAGGGGTTCCTACAATGAGCAGTTCTTC